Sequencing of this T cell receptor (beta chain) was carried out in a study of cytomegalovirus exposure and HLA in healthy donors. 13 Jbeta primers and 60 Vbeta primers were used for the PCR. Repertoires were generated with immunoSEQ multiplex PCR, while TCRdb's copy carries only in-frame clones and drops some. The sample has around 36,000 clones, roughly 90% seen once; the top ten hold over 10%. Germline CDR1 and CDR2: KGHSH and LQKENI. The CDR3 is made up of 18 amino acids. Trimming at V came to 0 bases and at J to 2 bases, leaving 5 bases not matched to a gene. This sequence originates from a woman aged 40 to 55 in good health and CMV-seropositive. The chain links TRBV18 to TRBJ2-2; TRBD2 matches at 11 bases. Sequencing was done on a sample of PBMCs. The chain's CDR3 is CASSPPTSGGLNTGELFF. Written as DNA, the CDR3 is TGTGCCAGCTCACCACCTACTAGCGGGGGCCTTAACACCGGGGAGCTGTTTTTT.